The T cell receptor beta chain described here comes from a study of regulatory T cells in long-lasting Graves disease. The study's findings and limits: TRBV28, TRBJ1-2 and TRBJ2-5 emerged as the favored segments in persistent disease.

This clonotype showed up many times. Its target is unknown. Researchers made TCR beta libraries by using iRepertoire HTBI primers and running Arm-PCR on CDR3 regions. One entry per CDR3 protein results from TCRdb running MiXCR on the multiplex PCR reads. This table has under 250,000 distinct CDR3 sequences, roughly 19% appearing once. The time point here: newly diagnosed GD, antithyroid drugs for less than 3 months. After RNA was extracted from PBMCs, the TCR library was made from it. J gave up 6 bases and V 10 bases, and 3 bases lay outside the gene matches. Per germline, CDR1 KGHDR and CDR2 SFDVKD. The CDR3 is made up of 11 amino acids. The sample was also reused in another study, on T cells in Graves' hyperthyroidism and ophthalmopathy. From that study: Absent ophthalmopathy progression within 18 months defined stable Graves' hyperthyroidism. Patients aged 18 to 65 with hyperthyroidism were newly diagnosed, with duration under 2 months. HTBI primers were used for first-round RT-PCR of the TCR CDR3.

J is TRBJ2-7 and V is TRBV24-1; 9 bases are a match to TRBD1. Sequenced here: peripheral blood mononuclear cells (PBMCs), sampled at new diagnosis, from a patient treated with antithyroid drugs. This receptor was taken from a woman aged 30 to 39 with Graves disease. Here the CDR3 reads CATGQGGEQYF. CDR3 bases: TGTGCCACGGGACAGGGAGGCGAGCAGTACTTC.